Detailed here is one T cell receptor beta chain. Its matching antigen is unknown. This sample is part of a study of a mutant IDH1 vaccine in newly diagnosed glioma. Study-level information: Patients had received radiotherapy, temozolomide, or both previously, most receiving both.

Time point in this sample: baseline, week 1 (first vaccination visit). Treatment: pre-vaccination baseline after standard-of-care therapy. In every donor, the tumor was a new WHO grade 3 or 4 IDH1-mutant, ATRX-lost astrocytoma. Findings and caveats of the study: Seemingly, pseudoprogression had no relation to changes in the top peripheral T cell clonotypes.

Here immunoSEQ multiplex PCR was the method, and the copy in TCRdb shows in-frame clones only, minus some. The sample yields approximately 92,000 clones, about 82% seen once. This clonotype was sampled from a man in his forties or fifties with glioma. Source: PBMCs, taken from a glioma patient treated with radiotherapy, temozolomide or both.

CDR3 residues: CASSLGSTGEQFF. The CDR3 nucleotides read TGTGCCAGCAGCTTAGGCAGCACGGGTGAGCAGTTCTTC. This sequence joins TRBV7-6 and TRBJ2-1; D uncertain. Deletions cut 1 base from V and 9 bases from J, with 10 bases between. CDR1 and CDR2 (germline): SGHVS, FNYEAQ. The CDR3 is 13 amino acids.